The rows below give T cell receptor beta chains drawn from one sample of a study of T cell changes during pregnancy in multiple sclerosis. Profiling relied on immunoSEQ multiplex PCR, and the TCRdb table lists in-frame clones only, not all of them. The table lists approximately 13,000 clones, 90% of them singletons. This specimen consisted of CD8+ T cells from peripheral blood mononuclear cells, obtained after pregnancy. The receptors here all came from a female donor in good health, enrolled as a control in a pregnancy study. The CDR3 runs from the conserved cysteine through the conserved F or W. A D gene is named only where the DNA matches it firmly. Some rows mark clone size as missing; the rest say once, few, many or name a class of expanded clone.

>TRBJ2-7|medium-sized|TRBV6-1|-
CASSEGLVRGAYEQYF
TGTGCCAGCAGTGAAGGCTTAGTCAGGGGAGCCTACGAGCAGTACTTC
>TRBJ1-2|-|TRBV11-2|TRBD1
CASSQTRDRGPLSIGYTF
TGTGCCAGCAGCCAAACACGGGACAGGGGGCCCCTTTCTATTGGCTACACCTTC
>TRBJ2-1|-|TRBV9|-
CASSDLSYNEQFF
TGTGCCAGCAGCGACCTATCCTACAATGAGCAGTTCTTC
>TRBJ1-6|-|TRBV5-6|-
CASSLVDSYLLNSPLHF
TGTGCCAGCAGCTTGGTGGACAGCTACCTACTTAATTCACCCCTCCACTTT
>TRBJ1-1|-|TRBV4-2|-
CASSQAGGGNWDTEAFF
TGTGCCAGCAGCCAAGCTGGGGGGGGAAATTGGGACACTGAAGCTTTCTTT
>TRBJ2-1|-|TRBV2|TRBD2
CASSVAGLAGSHEQFF
TGTGCCAGCAGTGTCGCGGGACTAGCGGGAAGCCATGAGCAGTTCTTC
>TRBJ2-3|-|TRBV18|TRBD2
CASSPPAGGLSDTQYF
TGTGCCAGCTCACCCCCAGCGGGAGGGTTGTCAGATACGCAGTATTTT
>TRBJ2-6|few|TRBV4-3|TRBD1
CASSQGIGTGGNSGSGANVLTF
TGCGCCAGCAGCCAAGGGATCGGCACAGGGGGAAATTCCGGCTCTGGGGCCAACGTCCTGACTTTC
>TRBJ2-1|-|TRBV28|-
CASSSGVAEFF
TGTGCCAGCAGCTCAGGGGTCGCCGAGTTCTTC
>TRBJ2-7|-|TRBV10-3|TRBD1
CAISEDLAGGYEQYF
TGTGCCATCAGTGAGGATTTGGCAGGGGGCTACGAGCAGTACTTC
>TRBJ2-3|-|TRBV13|TRBD1
CASSSADRGRTDTQYF
TGTGCCAGCAGCTCGGCGGACAGGGGACGCACAGATACGCAGTATTTT
>TRBJ2-7|-|TRBV5-1|TRBD1
CASTGGQGSYEQYF
TGCGCCAGCACAGGCGGACAGGGATCATACGAGCAGTACTTC
>TRBJ2-1|-|TRBV25-1|TRBD1
CASSIGQGATDEQFF
TGTGCCAGCAGCATTGGACAGGGGGCAACCGATGAGCAGTTCTTC
>TRBJ2-7|-|TRBV4-3|TRBD2
CASSPRPALAGDTDEQYF
TGCGCCAGCAGCCCCCGTCCTGCTCTAGCGGGAGATACGGACGAGCAGTACTTC
>TRBJ2-7|-|TRBV11-2|-
CASSLGPGQTYEQYF
TGTGCCAGCAGCTTAGGGCCCGGACAAACCTACGAGCAGTACTTC
>TRBJ2-5|few|TRBV15|TRBD2
CATSRGTSGGETQYF
TGTGCCACCAGCAGAGGGACTAGCGGGGGGGAGACCCAGTACTTC
>TRBJ2-7|-|TRBV7-9|-
CASTQGNYEQYF
TGTGCCAGCACCCAGGGGAACTACGAGCAGTACTTC
>TRBJ1-1|-|TRBV6-5|-
CASSRDLNTEAFF
TGTGCCAGCAGTCGAGACTTGAACACTGAAGCTTTCTTT
>TRBJ1-1|-|TRBV7-8|-
CASSYSNTEAFF
TGTGCCAGCAGCTACTCCAACACTGAAGCTTTCTTT
>TRBJ2-5|-|TRBV2|TRBD2
CASREIAGGRWSQETQYF
TGTGCCAGCAGGGAGATAGCGGGGGGGAGATGGTCCCAAGAGACCCAGTACTTC